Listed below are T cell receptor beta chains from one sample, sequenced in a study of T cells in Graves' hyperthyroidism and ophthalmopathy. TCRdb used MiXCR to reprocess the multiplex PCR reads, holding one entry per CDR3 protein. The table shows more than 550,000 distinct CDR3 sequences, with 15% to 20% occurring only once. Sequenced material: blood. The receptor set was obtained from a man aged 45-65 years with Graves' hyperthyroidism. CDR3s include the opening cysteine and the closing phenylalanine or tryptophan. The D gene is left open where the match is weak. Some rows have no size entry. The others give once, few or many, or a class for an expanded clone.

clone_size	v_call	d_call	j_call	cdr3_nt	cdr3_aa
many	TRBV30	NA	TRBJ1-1	TGTGCCTGGACGACAGGGAACACTGAAGCTTTCTTT	CAWTTGNTEAFF
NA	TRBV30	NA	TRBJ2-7	TGTGCCTGGAACAAGGGTAACTACGAGCAGTACTTC	CAWNKGNYEQYF
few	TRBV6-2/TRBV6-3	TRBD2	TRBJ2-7	TGTGCCAGCAGTTATTCGGGACTAACACGTACCTACGAGCAGTACTTC	CASSYSGLTRTYEQYF
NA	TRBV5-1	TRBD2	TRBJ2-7	TGCGCCAGCAGCCGAACCCTGAGCGGGAGCTCCTACGAGCAGTACTTC	CASSRTLSGSSYEQYF
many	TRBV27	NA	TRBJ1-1	TGTGCCAGCAGTTTAACTCGAGACGCAGAGAACACTGAAGCTTTCTTT	CASSLTRDAENTEAFF
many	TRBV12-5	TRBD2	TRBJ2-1	TGTGCTAGTGGTTTGCAGACTAGCGGGCCCTACAATGAGCAGTTCTTC	CASGLQTSGPYNEQFF
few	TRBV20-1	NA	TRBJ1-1	TGCAGTGCTAGAATGGGACCCCGCCATCACACTGAAGCTTTCTTT	CSARMGPRHHTEAFF
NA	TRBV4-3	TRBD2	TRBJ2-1	TGCGCCAGCAGCCAAGAGGGCGGGAGGGCCCCTGAGCAGTTCTTC	CASSQEGGRAPEQFF
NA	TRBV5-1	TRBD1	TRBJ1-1	TGCGCCAGCAGCCGGGGAGGGACAGCCACTGAAGCTTTCTTT	CASSRGGTATEAFF
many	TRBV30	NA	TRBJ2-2	TGTGCCTGGAGTCTGCAGCTAACCGGGGAGCTGTTTTTT	CAWSLQLTGELFF
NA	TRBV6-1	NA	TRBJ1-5	TGTGCCAGCAGCTGGTGGGAAAATCAGCCCCAGCATTTT	CASSWWENQPQHF
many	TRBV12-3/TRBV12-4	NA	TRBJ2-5	TGTGCCAGCAGTTTCCCGGGACAACAAGAGACCCAGTACTTC	CASSFPGQQETQYF
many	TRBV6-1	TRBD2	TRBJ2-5	TGTGCCAGCAGTGTGTCGAGCGGGAGGGCCCGTGAGACCCAGTACTTC	CASSVSSGRARETQYF
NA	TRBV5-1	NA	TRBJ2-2	TGCGCCAGCAGCTTGAATTCCCATGGAAGGGCTGACACCGGGGAGCTGTTTTTT	CASSLNSHGRADTGELFF
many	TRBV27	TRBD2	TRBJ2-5	TGTGCCAGCTTCCGGACTAGCGGGAGTAGCCAGACCCAGTACTTC	CASFRTSGSSQTQYF
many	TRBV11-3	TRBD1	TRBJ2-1	TGTGCCAGCAGCTTATTCCCGGGGACAGCGGACGATGAGCAGTTCTTC	CASSLFPGTADDEQFF
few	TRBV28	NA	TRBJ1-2	TGTGCCAGCAGTGGTCGAGGCTACACCTTC	CASSGRGYTF
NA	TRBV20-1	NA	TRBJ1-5	TGCAGTGCTAGAGGTAATCCAGGTCCAGATCGGGGCAATCAGCCCCAGCATTTT	CSARGNPGPDRGNQPQHF
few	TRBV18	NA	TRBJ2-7	TGTGCCAGCTCACCATCCGGGACCCTTACCTACGAGCAGTACTTC	CASSPSGTLTYEQYF
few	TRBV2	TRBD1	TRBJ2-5	TGTGCCAGCAACTTCCGGGACAGAGGACTCCAGTACTTC	CASNFRDRGLQYF
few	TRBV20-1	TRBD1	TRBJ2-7	TGCAGTGCTGTCCCGGGACAGAAATTTGGCGAGCAGTACTTC	CSAVPGQKFGEQYF
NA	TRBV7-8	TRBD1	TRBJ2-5	TGTGCCAGCAGCTTAGCAGTGGACAGGGGTTGGGAGACCCAGTACTTC	CASSLAVDRGWETQYF
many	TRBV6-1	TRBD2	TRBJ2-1	TGTGCCAGCAGTCCCCAATGGACTAGCGGGAGCAATGAGCAGTTCTTC	CASSPQWTSGSNEQFF
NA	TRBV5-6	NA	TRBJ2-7	TGTGCCAGCAGCCCAACCGGGACGGAGTACGAGCAGTACTTC	CASSPTGTEYEQYF
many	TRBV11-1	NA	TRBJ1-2	TGTGCCAGCAGCTTCGGAGGGGCTAACTATGGCTACACCTTC	CASSFGGANYGYTF
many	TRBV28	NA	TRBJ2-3	TGTGCCAGCAGTCAGGGGAGGGCAGATACGCAGTATTTT	CASSQGRADTQYF
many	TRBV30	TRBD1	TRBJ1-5	TGTGCCTGGTCACTAGGGGACAGTGCAAATCAGCCCCAGCATTTT	CAWSLGDSANQPQHF